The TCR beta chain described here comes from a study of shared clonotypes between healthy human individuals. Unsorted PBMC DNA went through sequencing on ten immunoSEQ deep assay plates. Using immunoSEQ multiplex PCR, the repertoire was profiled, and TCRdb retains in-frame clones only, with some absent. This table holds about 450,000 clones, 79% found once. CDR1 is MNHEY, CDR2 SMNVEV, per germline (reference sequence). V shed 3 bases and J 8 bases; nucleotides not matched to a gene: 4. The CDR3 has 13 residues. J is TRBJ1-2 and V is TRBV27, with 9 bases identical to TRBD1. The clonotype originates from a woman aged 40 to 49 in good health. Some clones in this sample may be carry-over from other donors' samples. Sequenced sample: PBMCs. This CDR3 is CASSFKTGGGYTF. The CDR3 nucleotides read TGTGCCAGCAGTTTTAAGACAGGGGGGGGCTACACCTTC.